This TCR beta chain stems from a study of patients and donors after allogeneic stem cell transplantation. The CDR3 runs 16 residues. In germline, CDR1 is SGHVS, CDR2 FNYEAQ. The sample holds a few counts of this clonotype. At one end the junction does not follow the germline gene, possibly because of a read error. In TCRdb, the RT-PCR reads were re-called with MiXCR into one record per CDR3 protein. The table includes roughly 940,000 distinct CDR3 sequences, 15% to 20% detected once. The material sequenced was blood, either unsorted or a sorted T cell fraction (not recorded which). This sequence joins TRBV7-6 and TRBJ1-1; D is perhaps TRBD1 (5 bases). The receptor was isolated from a human donor who was either an allogeneic HSCT recipient or a stem cell or donor lymphocyte infusion donor (not recorded which). It is not recorded whose cells these are; they may come from a transplant donor. Here the CDR3 reads CASSFPVGGTYTEAFF. The CDR3 bases are TGTGCCAGCAGCTTCCCGGTGGGGGGAACTTACACTGAAGCCTTCTTT.